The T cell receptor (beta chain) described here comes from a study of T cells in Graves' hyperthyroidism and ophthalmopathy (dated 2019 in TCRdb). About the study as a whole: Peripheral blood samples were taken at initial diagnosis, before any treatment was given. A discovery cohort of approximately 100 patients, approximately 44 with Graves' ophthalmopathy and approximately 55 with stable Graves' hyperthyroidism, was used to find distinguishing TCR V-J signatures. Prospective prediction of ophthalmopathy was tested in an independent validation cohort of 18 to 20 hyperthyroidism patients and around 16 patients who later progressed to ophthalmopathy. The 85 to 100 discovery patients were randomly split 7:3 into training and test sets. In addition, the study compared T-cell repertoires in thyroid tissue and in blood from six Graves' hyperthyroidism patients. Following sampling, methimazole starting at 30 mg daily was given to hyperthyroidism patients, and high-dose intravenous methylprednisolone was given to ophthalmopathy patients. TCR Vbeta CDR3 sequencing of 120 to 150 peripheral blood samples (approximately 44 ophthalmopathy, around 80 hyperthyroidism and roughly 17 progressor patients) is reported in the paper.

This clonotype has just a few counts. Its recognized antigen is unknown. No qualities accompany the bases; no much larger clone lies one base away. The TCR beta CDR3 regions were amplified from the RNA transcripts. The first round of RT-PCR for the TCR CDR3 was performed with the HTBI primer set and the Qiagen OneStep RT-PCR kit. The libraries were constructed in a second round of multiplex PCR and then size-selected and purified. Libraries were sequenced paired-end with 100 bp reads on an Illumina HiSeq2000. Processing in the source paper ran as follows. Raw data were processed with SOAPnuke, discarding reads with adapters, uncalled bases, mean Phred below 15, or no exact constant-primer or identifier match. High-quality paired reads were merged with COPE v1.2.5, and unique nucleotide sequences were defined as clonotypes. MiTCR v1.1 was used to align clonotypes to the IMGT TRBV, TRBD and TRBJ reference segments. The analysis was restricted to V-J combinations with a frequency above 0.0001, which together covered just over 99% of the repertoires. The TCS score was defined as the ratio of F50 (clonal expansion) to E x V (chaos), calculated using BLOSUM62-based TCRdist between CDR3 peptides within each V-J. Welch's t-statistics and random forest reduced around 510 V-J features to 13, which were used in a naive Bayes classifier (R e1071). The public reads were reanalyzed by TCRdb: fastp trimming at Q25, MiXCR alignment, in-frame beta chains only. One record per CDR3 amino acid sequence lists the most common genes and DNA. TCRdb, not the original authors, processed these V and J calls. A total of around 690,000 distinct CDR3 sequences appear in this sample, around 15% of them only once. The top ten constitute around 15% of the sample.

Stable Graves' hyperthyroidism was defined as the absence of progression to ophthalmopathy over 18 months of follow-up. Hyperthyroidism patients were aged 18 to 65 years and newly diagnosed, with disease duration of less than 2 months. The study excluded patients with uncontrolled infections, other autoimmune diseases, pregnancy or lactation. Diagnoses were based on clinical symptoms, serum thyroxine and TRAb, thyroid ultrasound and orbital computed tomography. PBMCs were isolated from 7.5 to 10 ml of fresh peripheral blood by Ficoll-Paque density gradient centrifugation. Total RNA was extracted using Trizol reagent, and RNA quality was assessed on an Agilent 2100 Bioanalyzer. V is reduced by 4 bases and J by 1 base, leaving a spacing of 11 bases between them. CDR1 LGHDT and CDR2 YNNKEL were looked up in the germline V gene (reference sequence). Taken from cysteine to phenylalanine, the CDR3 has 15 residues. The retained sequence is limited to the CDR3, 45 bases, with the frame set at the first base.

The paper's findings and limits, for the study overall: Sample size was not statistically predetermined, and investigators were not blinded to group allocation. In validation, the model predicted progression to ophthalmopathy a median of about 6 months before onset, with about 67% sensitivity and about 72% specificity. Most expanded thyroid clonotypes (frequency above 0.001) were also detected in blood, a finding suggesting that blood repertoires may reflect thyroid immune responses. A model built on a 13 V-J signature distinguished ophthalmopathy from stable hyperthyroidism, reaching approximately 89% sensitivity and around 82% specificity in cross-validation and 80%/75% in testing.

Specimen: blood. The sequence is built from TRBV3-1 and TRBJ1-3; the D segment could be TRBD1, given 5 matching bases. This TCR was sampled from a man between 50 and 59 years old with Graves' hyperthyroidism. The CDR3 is CASSRDVLSGNTIYF. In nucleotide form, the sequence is TGTGCCAGCAGCCGGGACGTCTTGTCTGGAAACACCATATATTTT.